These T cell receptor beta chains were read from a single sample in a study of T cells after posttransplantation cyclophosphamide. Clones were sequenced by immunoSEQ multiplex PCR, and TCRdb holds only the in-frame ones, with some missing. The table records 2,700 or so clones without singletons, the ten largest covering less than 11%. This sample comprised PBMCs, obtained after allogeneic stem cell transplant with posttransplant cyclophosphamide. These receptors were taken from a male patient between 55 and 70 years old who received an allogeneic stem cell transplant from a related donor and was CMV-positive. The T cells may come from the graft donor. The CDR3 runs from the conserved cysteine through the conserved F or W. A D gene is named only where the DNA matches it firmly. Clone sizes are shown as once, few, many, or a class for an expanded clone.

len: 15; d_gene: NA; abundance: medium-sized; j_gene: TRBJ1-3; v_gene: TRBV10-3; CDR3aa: CAISEDWSSGNTIYF; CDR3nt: TGTGCCATCAGTGAAGACTGGAGCTCTGGAAACACCATATATTTT
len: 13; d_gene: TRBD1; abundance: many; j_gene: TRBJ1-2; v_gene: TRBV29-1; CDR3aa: CSVGTGANYGYTF; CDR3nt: TGCAGCGTCGGGACAGGAGCTAACTATGGCTACACCTTC
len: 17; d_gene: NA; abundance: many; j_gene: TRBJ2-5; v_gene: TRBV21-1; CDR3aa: CASTPKKDRTPGETQYF; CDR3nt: TGTGCCAGCACCCCAAAAAAAGACAGGACCCCCGGGGAGACCCAGTACTTC
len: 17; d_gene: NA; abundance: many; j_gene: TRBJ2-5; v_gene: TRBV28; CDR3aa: CASSTSRAGALQETQYF; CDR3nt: TGTGCCAGCAGTACCAGTAGGGCGGGGGCCCTCCAAGAGACCCAGTACTTC
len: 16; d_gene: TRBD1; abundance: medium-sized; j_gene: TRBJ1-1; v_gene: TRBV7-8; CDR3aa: CASSLGTGLTGTEAFF; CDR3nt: TGTGCCAGCAGCCTAGGGACAGGACTAACAGGCACTGAAGCTTTCTTT
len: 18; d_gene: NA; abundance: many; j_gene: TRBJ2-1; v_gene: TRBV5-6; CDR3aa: CASSEKGGPRHGRNEQFF; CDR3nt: TGTGCCAGCAGCGAAAAGGGGGGGCCTCGCCATGGGAGGAATGAGCAGTTCTTC
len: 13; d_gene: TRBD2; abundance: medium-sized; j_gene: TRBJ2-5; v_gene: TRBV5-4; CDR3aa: CASSVGLGETQYF; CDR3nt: TGTGCCAGCAGCGTGGGACTAGGTGAGACCCAGTACTTC
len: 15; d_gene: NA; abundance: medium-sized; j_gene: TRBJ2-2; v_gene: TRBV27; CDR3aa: CASSFGVYDTGELFF; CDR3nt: TGTGCCAGCAGTTTCGGGGTTTATGATACCGGGGAGCTGTTTTTT
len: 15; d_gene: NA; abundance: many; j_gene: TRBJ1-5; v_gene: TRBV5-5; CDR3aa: CASSPAVLRGQPQHF; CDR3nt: TGTGCCAGCAGCCCGGCTGTCCTCAGGGGCCAGCCCCAGCATTTT
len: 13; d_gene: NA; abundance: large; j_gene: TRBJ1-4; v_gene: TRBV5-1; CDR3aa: CASTPGFGEKLFF; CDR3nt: TGCGCCAGCACCCCAGGGTTTGGCGAAAAACTGTTTTTT
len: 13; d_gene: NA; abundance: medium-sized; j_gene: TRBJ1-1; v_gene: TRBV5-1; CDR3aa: CASRPDRNTEAFF; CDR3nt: TGCGCCAGCAGGCCGGACAGGAACACTGAAGCTTTCTTT
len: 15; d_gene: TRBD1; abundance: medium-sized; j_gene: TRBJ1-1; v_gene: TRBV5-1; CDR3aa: CASSSSGQMNTEAFF; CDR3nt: TGCGCCAGCAGCTCCTCGGGACAGATGAACACTGAAGCTTTCTTT
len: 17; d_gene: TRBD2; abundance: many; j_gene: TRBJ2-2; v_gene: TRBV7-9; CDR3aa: CASSLGLAGLNTGELFF; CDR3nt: TGTGCCAGCAGCTTAGGTCTAGCGGGGCTGAACACCGGGGAGCTGTTTTTT
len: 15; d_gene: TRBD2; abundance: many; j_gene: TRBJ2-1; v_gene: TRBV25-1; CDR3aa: CASSVLAGVGNEQFF; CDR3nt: TGTGCCAGCAGTGTACTAGCGGGGGTGGGGAATGAGCAGTTCTTC
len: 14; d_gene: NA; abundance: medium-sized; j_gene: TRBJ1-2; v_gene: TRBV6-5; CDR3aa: CASKAGRSNYGYTF; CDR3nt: TGTGCCAGCAAGGCGGGAAGATCTAACTATGGCTACACCTTC
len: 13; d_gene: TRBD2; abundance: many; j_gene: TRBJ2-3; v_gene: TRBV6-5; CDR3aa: CASTLSGGDTQYF; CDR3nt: TGTGCCAGCACATTAAGCGGGGGGGATACGCAGTATTTT
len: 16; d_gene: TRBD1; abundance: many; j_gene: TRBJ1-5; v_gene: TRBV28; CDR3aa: CASSPPPGGSNQPQHF; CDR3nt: TGTGCCAGCAGTCCTCCACCAGGGGGCAGCAATCAGCCCCAGCATTTT
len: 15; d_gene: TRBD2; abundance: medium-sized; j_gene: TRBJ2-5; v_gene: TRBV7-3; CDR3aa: CASSAGLAGQETQYF; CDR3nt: TGTGCCAGCAGCGCGGGACTAGCGGGCCAAGAGACCCAGTACTTC
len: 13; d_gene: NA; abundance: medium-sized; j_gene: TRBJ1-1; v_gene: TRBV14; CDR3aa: CASSLHMNTEAFF; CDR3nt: TGTGCCAGCAGCCTACACATGAACACTGAAGCTTTCTTT
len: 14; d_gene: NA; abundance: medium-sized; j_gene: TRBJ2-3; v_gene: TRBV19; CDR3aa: CASSIEGLADTQYF; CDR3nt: TGTGCCAGTAGTATCGAGGGTTTGGCAGATACGCAGTATTTT
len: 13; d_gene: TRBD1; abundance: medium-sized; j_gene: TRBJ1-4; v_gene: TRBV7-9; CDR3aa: CASSQNRGEKLFF; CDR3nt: TGTGCCAGCAGCCAAAACAGGGGCGAAAAACTGTTTTTT
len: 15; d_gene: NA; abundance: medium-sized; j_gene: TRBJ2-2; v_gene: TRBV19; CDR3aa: CATSYGGASTGELFF; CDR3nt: TGTGCCACCTCGTATGGGGGGGCGAGCACCGGGGAGCTGTTTTTT
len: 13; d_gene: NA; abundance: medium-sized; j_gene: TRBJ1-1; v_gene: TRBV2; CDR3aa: CASSENGWTEAFF; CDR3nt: TGTGCCAGCAGTGAAAACGGTTGGACTGAAGCTTTCTTT
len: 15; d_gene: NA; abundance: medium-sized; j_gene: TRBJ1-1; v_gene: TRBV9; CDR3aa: CASSSLRRGDSEAFF; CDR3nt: TGTGCCAGCAGCTCCCTTCGTCGGGGAGATTCCGAGGCTTTCTTT
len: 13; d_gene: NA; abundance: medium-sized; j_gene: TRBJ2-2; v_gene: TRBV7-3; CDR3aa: CASSYSGTGELFF; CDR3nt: TGTGCCAGCAGCTACAGCGGGACCGGGGAGCTGTTTTTT
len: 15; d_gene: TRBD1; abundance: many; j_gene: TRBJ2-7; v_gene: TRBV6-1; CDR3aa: CAITSGTGGSYEQYF; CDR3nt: TGTGCCATCACCTCCGGGACAGGGGGCTCCTACGAGCAGTACTTC
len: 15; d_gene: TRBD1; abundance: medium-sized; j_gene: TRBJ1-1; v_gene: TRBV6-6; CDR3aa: CASSPQGAGGTEAFF; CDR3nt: TGTGCCAGCAGTCCGCAGGGGGCTGGTGGCACTGAAGCTTTCTTT
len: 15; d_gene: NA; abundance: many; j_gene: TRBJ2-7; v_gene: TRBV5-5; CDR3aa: CASTPGDLTKAEQYF; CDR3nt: TGTGCCAGCACCCCGGGAGACCTAACCAAGGCCGAGCAGTACTTC
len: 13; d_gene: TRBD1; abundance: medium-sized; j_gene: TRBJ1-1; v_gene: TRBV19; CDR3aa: CASSQQGPTEAFF; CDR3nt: TGTGCCAGTAGTCAACAGGGGCCCACTGAAGCTTTCTTT
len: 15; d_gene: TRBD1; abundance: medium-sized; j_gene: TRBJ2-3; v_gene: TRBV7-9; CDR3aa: CASSFPGQGADTQYF; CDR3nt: TGTGCCAGCAGCTTTCCGGGACAGGGCGCAGATACGCAGTATTTT
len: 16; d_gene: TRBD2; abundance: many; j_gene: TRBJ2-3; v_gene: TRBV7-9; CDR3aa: CATRFSSGASTDTQYF; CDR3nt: TGTGCGACAAGGTTCTCTAGCGGGGCAAGCACAGATACGCAGTATTTT
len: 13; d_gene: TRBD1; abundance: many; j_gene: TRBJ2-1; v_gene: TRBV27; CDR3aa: CASSADRRNEQFF; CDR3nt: TGTGCCAGCAGTGCGGACAGGAGGAATGAGCAGTTCTTC
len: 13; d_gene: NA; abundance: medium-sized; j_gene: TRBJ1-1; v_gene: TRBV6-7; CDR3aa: CATAYGTNTEAFF; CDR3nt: TGTGCCACCGCTTACGGTACCAACACTGAAGCTTTCTTT
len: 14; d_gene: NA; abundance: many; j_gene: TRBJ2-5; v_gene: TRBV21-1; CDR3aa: CASSKGGLKETQYF; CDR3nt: TGTGCCAGCAGCAAAGGAGGGCTTAAAGAGACCCAGTACTTC
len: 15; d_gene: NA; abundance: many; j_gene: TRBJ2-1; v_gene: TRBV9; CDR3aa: CASSDAGAFYNEQFF; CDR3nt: TGTGCCAGCAGCGACGCGGGGGCCTTTTACAATGAGCAGTTCTTC
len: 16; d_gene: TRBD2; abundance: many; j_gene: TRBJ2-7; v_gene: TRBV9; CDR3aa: CASSVDVGLALNEQYF; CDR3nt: TGTGCCAGCAGCGTAGATGTAGGACTAGCACTTAACGAGCAGTACTTC
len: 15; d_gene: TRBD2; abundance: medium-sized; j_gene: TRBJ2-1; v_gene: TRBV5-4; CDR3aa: CASSSGLAGDNEQFF; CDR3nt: TGTGCCAGCAGCTCCGGACTAGCGGGGGACAATGAGCAGTTCTTC
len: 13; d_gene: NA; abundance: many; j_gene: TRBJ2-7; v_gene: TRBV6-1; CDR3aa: CASSVGSTYEQYF; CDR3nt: TGTGCCAGCAGTGTTGGCAGTACCTACGAGCAGTACTTC
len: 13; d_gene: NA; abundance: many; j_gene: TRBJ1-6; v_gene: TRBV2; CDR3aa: CASTSTGNSPLHF; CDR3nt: TGTGCCAGCACCTCTACAGGGAATTCACCCCTCCACTTT
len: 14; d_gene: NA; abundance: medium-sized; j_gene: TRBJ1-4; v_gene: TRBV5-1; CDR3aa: CASSLRGINEKLFF; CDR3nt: TGCGCCAGCAGCTTGAGGGGGATTAATGAAAAACTGTTTTTT
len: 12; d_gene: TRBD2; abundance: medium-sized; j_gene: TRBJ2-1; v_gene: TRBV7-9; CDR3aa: CASSLMTSAQFF; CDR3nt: TGTGCCAGCAGCCTGATGACTAGCGCGCAGTTCTTC
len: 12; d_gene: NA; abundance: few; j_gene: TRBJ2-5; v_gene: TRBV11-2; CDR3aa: CASSLELATQYF; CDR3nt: TGTGCCAGCAGCTTAGAGTTAGCGACCCAGTACTTC
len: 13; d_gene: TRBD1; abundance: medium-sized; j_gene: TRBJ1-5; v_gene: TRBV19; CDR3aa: CASVDRWNQPQHF; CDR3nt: TGTGCCAGCGTGGACAGGTGGAATCAGCCCCAGCATTTT
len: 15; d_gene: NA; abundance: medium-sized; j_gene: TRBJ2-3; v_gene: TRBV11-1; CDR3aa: CASRSIYFSTDTQYF; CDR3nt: TGTGCCAGCAGGAGCATCTATTTCAGCACAGATACGCAGTATTTT
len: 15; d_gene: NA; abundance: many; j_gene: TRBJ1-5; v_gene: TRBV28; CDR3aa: CASSLLGGSNQPQHF; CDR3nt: TGTGCCAGCAGTTTATTAGGGGGTAGCAATCAGCCCCAGCATTTT
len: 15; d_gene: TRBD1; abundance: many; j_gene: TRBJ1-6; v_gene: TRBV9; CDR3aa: CASSVGQGNNSPLHF; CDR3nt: TGTGCCAGCAGCGTCGGACAGGGCAATAATTCACCCCTCCACTTT
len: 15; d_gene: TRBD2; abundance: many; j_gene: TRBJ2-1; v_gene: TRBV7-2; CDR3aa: CASSQLAGGRYEQFF; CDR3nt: TGTGCCAGCAGCCAACTAGCGGGGGGCCGGTATGAGCAGTTCTTC
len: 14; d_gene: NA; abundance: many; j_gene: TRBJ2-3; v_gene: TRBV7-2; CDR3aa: CASSPRRVGDTQYF; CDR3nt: TGTGCCAGCAGCCCTCGTCGGGTAGGAGATACGCAGTATTTT
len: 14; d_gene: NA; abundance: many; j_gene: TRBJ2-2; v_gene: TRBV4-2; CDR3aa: CASTLDVSTGELFF; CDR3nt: TGTGCCAGCACTCTAGACGTCTCGACCGGGGAGCTGTTTTTT
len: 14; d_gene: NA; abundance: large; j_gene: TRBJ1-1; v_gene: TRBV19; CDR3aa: CASSLRGSFTEAFF; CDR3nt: TGTGCCAGTAGTCTTCGTGGCTCTTTCACTGAAGCTTTCTTT
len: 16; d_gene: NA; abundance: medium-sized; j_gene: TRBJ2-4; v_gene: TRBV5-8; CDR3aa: CASSPGHRVAKNIQYF; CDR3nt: TGTGCCAGCAGCCCAGGACACAGAGTAGCCAAAAACATTCAGTACTTC
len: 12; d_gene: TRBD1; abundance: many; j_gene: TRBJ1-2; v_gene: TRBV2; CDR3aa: CASTGGVYGYTF; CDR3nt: TGTGCCAGCACAGGGGGCGTCTATGGCTACACCTTC
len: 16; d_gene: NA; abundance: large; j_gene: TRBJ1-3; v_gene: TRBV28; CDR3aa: CASNVMGLGSGNTIYF; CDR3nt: TGTGCCAGCAATGTGATGGGACTAGGGTCTGGAAACACCATATATTTT
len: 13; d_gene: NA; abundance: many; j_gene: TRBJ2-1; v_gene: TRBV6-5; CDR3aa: CASSYSSVNEQFF; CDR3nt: TGTGCCAGCAGTTACTCCAGTGTCAATGAGCAGTTCTTC
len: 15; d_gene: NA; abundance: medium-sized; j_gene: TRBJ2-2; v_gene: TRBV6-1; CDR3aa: CASSGTLGDTGELFF; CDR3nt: TGTGCCAGCAGCGGAACTCTCGGGGACACCGGGGAGCTGTTTTTT